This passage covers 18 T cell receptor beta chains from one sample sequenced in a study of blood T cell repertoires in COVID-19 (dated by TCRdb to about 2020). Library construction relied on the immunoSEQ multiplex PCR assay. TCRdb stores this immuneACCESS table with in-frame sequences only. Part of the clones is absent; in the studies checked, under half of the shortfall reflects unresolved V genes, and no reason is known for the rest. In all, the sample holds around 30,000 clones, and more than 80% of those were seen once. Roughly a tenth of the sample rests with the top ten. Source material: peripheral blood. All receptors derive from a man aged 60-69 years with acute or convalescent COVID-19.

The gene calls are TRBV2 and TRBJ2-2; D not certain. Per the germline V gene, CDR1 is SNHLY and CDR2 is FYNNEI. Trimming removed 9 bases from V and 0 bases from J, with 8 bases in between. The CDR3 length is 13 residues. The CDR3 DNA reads TGTGCCAGTTCTACTGCGAACACCGGGGAGCTGTTTTTT. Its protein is CASSTANTGELFF.

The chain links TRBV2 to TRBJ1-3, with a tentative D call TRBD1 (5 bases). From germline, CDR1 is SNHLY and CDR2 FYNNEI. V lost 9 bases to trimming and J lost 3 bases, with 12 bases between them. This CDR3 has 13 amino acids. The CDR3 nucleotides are TGTGCCAGTGGAGGGGACTTTGGAAACACCATATATTTT. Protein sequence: CASGGDFGNTIYF.

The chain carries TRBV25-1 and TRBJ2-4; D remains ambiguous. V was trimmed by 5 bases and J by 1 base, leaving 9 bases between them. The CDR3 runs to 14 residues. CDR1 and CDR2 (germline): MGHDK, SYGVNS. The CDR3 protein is CASSPPEAKNIQYF. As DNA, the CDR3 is TGTGCCAGCAGTCCCCCCGAGGCCAAAAACATTCAGTACTTC.

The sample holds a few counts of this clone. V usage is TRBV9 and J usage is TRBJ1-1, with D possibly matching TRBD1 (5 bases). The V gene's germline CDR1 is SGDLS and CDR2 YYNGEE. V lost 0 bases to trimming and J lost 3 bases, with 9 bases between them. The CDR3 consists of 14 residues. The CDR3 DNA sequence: TGTGCCAGCAGCGTAGCACAGGTTGACACTGAAGCTTTCTTT. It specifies CASSVAQVDTEAFF.

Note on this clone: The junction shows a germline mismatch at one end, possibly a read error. CDR3 region: CASRLAGFGYERYF. The CDR3 coding sequence is TGTGCCAGCCGCCTCGCGGGGTTCGGCTACGAGCGGTACTTC. V and J are TRBV5-6 and TRBJ2-7; maybe TRBD2 (6 bases). This CDR3 has 14 residues. Germline-derived CDR1 and CDR2 are SGHDT and YYEEEE.

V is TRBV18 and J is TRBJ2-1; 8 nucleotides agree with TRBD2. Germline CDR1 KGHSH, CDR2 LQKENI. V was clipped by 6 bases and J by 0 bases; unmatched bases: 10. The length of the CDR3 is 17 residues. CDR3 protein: CASSPELAVSSYNEQFF. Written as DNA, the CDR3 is TGTGCCAGCTCTCCAGAACTAGCGGTGAGCTCCTACAATGAGCAGTTCTTC.

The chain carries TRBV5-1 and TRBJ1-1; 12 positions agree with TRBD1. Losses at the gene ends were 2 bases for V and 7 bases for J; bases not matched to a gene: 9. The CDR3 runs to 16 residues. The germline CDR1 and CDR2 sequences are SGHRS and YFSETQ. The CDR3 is CASSLRPGQGAVEAFF. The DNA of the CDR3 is TGCGCCAGCAGCTTACGGCCGGGACAGGGGGCTGTTGAAGCTTTCTTT. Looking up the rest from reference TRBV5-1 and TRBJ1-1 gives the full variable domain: KAGVTQTPRYLIKTRGQQVTLSCSPISGHRSVSWYQQTPGQGLQFLFEYFSETQRNKGNFPGRFSGRQFSNSRSEMNVSTLELGDSALYLCASSLRPGQGAVEAFFGQGTRLTVV.

CDR3 in DNA: TGTGCCAGCAGCTTAACGGACGGGGGTTATGAAAAACTGTTTTTT. It codes for CASSLTDGGYEKLFF. The rearrangement links TRBV7-9 to TRBJ1-4; a possible D gene is TRBD1 (5 bases). CDR3 length equals 15 residues. Germline CDR1 and CDR2: SEHNR and FQNEAQ (reference sequence). V lost 2 bases and J 6 bases, leaving 13 bases between the germline ends.

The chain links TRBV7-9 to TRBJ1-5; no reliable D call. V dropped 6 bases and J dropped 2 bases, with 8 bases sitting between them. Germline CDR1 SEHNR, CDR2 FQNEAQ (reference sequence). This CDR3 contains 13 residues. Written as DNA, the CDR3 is TGTGCCAGCAGAGGAGGTGGCAATCAGCCCCAGCATTTT. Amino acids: CASRGGGNQPQHF.

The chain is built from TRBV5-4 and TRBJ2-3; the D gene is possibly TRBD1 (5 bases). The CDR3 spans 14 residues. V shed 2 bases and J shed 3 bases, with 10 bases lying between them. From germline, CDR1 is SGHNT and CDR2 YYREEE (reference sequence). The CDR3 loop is CASSLTGFTDTQYF. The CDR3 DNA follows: TGTGCCAGCAGCTTAACAGGTTTTACAGATACGCAGTATTTT. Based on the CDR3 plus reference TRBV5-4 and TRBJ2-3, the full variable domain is ETGVTQSPTHLIKTRGQQVTLRCSSQSGHNTVSWYQQALGQGPQFIFQYYREEENGRGNFPPRFSGLQFPNYSSELNVNALELDDSALYLCASSLTGFTDTQYFGPGTRLTVL.

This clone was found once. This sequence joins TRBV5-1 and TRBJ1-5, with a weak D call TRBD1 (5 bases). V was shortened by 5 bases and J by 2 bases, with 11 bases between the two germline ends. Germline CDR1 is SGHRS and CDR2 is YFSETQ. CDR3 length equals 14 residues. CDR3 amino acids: CASSWQGGNQPQHF. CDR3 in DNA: TGCGCCAGCAGTTGGCAGGGCGGCAATCAGCCCCAGCATTTT.

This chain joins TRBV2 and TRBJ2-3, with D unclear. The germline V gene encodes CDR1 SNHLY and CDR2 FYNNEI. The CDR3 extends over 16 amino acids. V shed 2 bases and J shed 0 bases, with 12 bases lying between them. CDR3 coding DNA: TGTGCCAGCAGTGAAAACGCACAACCAAGCACAGATACGCAGTATTTT. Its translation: CASSENAQPSTDTQYF.

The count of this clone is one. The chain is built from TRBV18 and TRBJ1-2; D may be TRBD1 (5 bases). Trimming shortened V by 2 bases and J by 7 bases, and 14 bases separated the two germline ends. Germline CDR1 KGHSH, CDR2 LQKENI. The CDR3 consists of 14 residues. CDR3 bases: TGTGCCAGCTCACCAGTGGCGGGGCTGATTGGCTACACCTTC. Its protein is CASSPVAGLIGYTF.

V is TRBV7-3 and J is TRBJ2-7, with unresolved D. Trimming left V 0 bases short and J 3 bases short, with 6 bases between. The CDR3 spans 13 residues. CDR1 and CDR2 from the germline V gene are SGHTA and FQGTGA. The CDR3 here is CASSLTPSYEQYF. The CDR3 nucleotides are TGTGCCAGCAGCTTAACTCCTAGCTACGAGCAGTACTTC. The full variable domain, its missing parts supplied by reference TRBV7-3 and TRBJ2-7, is GAGVSQTPSNKVTEKGKYVELRCDPISGHTALYWYRQSLGQGPEFLIYFQGTGAADDSGLPNDRFFAVRPEGSVSTLKIQRTERGDSAVYLCASSLTPSYEQYFGPGTRLTVT.

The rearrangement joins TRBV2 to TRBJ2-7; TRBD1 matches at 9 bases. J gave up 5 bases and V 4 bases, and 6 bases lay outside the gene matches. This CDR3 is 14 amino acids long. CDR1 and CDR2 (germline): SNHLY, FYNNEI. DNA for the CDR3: TGTGCCAGCAGTGCGGACAGGGGACCCGACGAGCAGTACTTC. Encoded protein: CASSADRGPDEQYF.

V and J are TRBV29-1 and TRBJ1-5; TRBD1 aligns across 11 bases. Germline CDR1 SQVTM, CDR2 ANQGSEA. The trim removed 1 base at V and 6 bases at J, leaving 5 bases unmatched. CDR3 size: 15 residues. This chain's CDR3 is CSVEGTGGPGQPQHF. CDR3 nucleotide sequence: TGCAGCGTTGAAGGGACAGGGGGCCCGGGTCAGCCCCAGCATTTT.

The CDR3 DNA is TGTGCCAGCAGCCAGGGGAGTAGCTATGGCTACACCTTC. Protein: CASSQGSSYGYTF. This sequence joins TRBV14 and TRBJ1-2; D remains unclear. CDR3 length equals 13 residues. The V gene's germline CDR1 is SGHDN and CDR2 FVKESK. The ends were cut back, 3 bases at V and 4 bases at J, with 9 bases in the middle.

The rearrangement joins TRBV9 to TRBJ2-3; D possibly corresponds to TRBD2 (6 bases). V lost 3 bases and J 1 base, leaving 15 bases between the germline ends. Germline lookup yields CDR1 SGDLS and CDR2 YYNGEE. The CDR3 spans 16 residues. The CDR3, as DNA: TGTGCCAGCAGCGGGACCGGGACTCCGGGCACAGATACGCAGTATTTT. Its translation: CASSGTGTPGTDTQYF. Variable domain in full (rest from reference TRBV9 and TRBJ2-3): DSGVTQTPKHLITATGQRVTLRCSPRSGDLSVYWYQQSLDQGLQFLIQYYNGEERAKGNILERFSAQQFPDLHSELNLSSLELGDSALYFCASSGTGTPGTDTQYFGPGTRLTVL.